These 11 T cell receptor beta chains share one sample of origin, sequenced in a study of somatic mutations in cytotoxic T cells in rheumatoid arthritis. Repertoires were generated with immunoSEQ multiplex PCR, while TCRdb's copy carries only in-frame clones and drops some. Here the sample spans under 15,000 clones, around 74% being singletons. Material for sequencing was CD8+ T cells sorted from blood. These receptors originate from a middle-aged woman in good health.

The genes are TRBV18 and TRBJ1-4; no definite D call. The CDR3 is made up of 14 amino acids. Germline V gives CDR1 KGHSH, CDR2 LQKENI. Trimming removed 0 bases from V and 5 bases from J, with 7 bases in between. The CDR3 DNA reads as TGTGCCAGCTCACCACCGGTCGGGAATGAAAAACTGTTTTTT. Protein product: CASSPPVGNEKLFF.

V and J are TRBV16 and TRBJ2-1, with D perhaps TRBD2 (6 bases). Germline lookup yields CDR1 KGHSY and CDR2 FQNENV. There are 16 residues in the CDR3. The ends were cut back, 4 bases at V and 0 bases at J, with 13 bases in the middle. CDR3 nucleotides: TGTGCCAGCAGCCCTAGCGAGTCAGCCTCCTACAATGAGCAGTTCTTC. Protein sequence: CASSPSESASYNEQFF.

The chain joins TRBV5-4 to TRBJ2-1, with D perhaps given as TRBD1 or TRBD2 (5 bases each). CDR3 length: 14 residues. Germline CDR1 is SGHNT and CDR2 is YYREEE (reference sequence). V was trimmed by 4 bases and J by 6 bases, leaving 14 bases between them. The CDR3 sequence: CASSPMTGPNEQFF. CDR3 in DNA: TGTGCCAGCAGCCCAATGACGGGACCCAATGAGCAGTTCTTC.

The chain links TRBV30 to TRBJ2-7, with 10 positions matching TRBD1. Germline values: CDR1 GTSNPN, CDR2 SVGIG (reference sequence). Trimming cost V 3 bases and J 2 bases; bases outside gene matches: 10. CDR3 length: 16 amino acids. CDR3: CAWSAGQGGITYEQYF. Written as DNA, the CDR3 is TGTGCCTGGAGCGCCGGACAGGGGGGCATTACCTACGAGCAGTACTTC.

This clone was observed a single time. The genes are TRBV5-6 and TRBJ1-2, with TRBD1 matching 10 bases. The V gene end was trimmed by 3 bases and the J gene end by 5 bases; junction bases not matched to a gene: 4. Germline V gives CDR1 SGHDT, CDR2 YYEEEE. This CDR3 has 14 amino acids. In DNA, the CDR3 is TGTGCCAGCAGCTCGGGACAGGGGTTGTATGGCTACACCTTC. Translated: CASSSGQGLYGYTF.

The J gene is TRBJ2-5, the V gene TRBV5-1, with a weak D call TRBD2 (6 bases). The CDR3 is made up of 16 amino acids. The germline CDR1 and CDR2 sequences are SGHRS and YFSETQ. V dropped 0 bases and J dropped 5 bases, with 17 bases sitting between them. The DNA for the CDR3 is TGCGCCAGCAGCTTGGCCTTAAGGAGGGAGTCCGAGACCCAGTACTTC. It translates to CASSLALRRESETQYF.

The chain recombines TRBV27 with TRBJ2-7; D might be TRBD1 or TRBD2, each matching 6 bases. The CDR3 contains 13 residues. V dropped 2 bases and J dropped 3 bases, with 8 bases sitting between them. The germline V gene encodes CDR1 MNHEY and CDR2 SMNVEV (reference sequence). The CDR3 sequence is CASSLGGGYEQYF. CDR3 in DNA: TGTGCCAGCAGTTTAGGAGGGGGCTACGAGCAGTACTTC.

The chain joins TRBV7-3 to TRBJ1-1, with 8 nucleotides matching TRBD1. V shed 5 bases and J 4 bases; nucleotides not matched to a gene: 3. Per germline, CDR1 SGHTA and CDR2 FQGTGA. This CDR3 is built from 13 residues. The DNA of the CDR3 is TGTGCCAGCAGCGCAGACAGGGGCACTGAAGCTTTCTTT. This translates into CASSADRGTEAFF.

In this sample, this clone turned up a few times. V gene TRBV5-6 combines with J gene TRBJ1-1, with a possible D match to TRBD1 (6 bases). The CDR3 has 13 residues. The V end was cut by 5 bases, the J end by 5 bases, with 13 bases between. Germline CDR1 is SGHDT and CDR2 is YYEEEE. DNA for the CDR3: TGTGCCAGCAGAAGCAGGGGAGGGACTGAAGCTTTCTTT. The encoded protein is CASRSRGGTEAFF.

There are a few counts of this clone. The V call is TRBV7-9, the J call TRBJ1-1, with 9 nucleotides matching TRBD1. The germline CDR1 and CDR2 sequences are SEHNR and FQNEAQ (reference sequence). The ends lost 5 bases at V and 1 base at J; junction bases unmatched: 5. This CDR3 has 15 amino acids. This CDR3 reads CASSDGQGTNTEAFF. In nucleotides, the CDR3 is TGTGCCAGCAGCGATGGACAGGGGACGAACACTGAAGCTTTCTTT.

The V gene is TRBV19, the J gene TRBJ1-5; tentatively, D is TRBD1 (5 bases). Trimming took off 3 bases at V and 10 bases at J, with 19 bases between the two ends. This CDR3 has 15 residues. The germline V gene encodes CDR1 LNHDA and CDR2 SQIVND (reference sequence). CDR3 sequence reads: CASSIGPIWDDPQHF. For the CDR3, the DNA is TGTGCCAGTAGTATCGGACCCATTTGGGACGATCCCCAGCATTTT. The whole variable domain, filled in from reference TRBV19 and TRBJ1-5, reads DGGITQSPKYLFRKEGQNVTLSCEQNLNHDAMYWYRQDPGQGLRLIYYSQIVNDFQKGDIAEGYSVSREKKESFPLTVTSAQKNPTAFYLCASSIGPIWDDPQHFGDGTRLSIL.